This T cell receptor beta chain appears in the sequencing data of a study of blood T cell repertoires in COVID-19. Study context: The United States, Italy and Spain provided the acute and convalescent COVID-19 samples.

This CDR3 spans 17 amino acids. The V gene end was trimmed by 4 bases and the J gene end by 1 base; junction bases not matched to a gene: 7. Germline V lookup: CDR1 MNHEY, CDR2 SVGEGT. In the original processing: By means of reference gene primer amplification, nucleated cell counts were estimated. Method: immunoSEQ multiplex PCR; TCRdb's copy keeps in-frame clones and lacks some. V and J calls and clone size are given by that table; D and trimming were obtained from the DNA. The data contain approximately 70,000 clones, roughly 91% of them singletons. The sample was peripheral blood. V and J are TRBV6-2 or TRBV6-3 and TRBJ2-2; 9 bases are a match to TRBD1. This sequence originates from a human donor in a cohort sampled during active COVID-19. CDR3 sequence reads: CASSLDRGRQNTGELFF. For the CDR3, the DNA is TGTGCCAGCAGTTTGGACAGGGGACGGCAGAACACCGGGGAGCTGTTTTTT.